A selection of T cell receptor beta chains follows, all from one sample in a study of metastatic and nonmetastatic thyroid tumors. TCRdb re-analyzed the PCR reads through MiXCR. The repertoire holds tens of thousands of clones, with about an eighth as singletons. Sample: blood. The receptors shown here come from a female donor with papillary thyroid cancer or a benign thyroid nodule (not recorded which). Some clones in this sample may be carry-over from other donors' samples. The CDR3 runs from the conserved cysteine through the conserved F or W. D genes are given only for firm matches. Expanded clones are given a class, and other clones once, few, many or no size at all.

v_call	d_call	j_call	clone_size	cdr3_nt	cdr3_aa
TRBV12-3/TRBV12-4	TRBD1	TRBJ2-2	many	TGTGCCAGCAGTCCCGGACAGGGGACCGGGGAGCTGTTTTTT	CASSPGQGTGELFF
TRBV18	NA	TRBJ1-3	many	TGTGCCAGCTCACCTAATCTTCAGGGGACTGGAAACACCATATATTTT	CASSPNLQGTGNTIYF
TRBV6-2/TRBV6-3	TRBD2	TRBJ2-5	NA	TGTGCCAGCACGAGGGGTAGCGGGAGGGCTAGAGAGACCCAGTACTTC	CASTRGSGRARETQYF
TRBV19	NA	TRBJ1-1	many	TGTGCCAGTAGTATAAAGGGCGCGGCCACTGAAGCTTTCTTT	CASSIKGAATEAFF
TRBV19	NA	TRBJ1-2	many	TGTGCCAGTAGTATGGAGGGGCGCGGTGGCTACACCTTC	CASSMEGRGGYTF
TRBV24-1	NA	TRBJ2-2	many	TGTGCCACCAGGGGTGGGGCCGGGGAGCTGTTTTTT	CATRGGAGELFF
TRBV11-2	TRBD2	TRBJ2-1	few	TGTGCCAGCAGCCTCTTAGCGGGTGGCTCCTACAATGAGCAGTTCTTC	CASSLLAGGSYNEQFF
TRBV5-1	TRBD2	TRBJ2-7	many	TGCGCCAGCAGCTTGGAGGCTAGCGGGGGCTACGAGCAGTACTTC	CASSLEASGGYEQYF
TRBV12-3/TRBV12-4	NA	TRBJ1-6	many	TGTGCCAGCAGTTTGGACCGAGGGAATTCACCCCTCCACTTT	CASSLDRGNSPLHF
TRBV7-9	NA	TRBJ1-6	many	TGTGCCAGCAGCTTAGGGCAGGGAGAAAATTCACCCCTCCACTTT	CASSLGQGENSPLHF
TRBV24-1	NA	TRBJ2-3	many	TGTGCCACCAGCTTCACAGATACGCAGTATTTT	CATSFTDTQYF
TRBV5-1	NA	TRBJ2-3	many	TGCGCCAGCAGCTTGTTCCCAGATACGCAGTATTTT	CASSLFPDTQYF
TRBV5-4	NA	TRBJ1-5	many	TGTGCCAGCAGCTTGGCGGGTAGGGATCAGCCCCAGCATTTT	CASSLAGRDQPQHF
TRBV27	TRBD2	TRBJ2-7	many	TGTGCCAGCAGACTCGCTAGCGGGAGAACCTACGAGCAGTACTTC	CASRLASGRTYEQYF
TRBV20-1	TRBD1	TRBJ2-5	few	TGCAGTGCTAGCCCAGGGACAGGGTTCCGTCAAGAGACCCAGTACTTC	CSASPGTGFRQETQYF
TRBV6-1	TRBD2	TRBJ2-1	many	TGTGCCAGCAGCCACGGGGGGGTTGACAATGAGCAGTTCTTC	CASSHGGVDNEQFF
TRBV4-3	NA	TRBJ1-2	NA	TGCGCCAGCAGCCCGTTGGGAGGTACTAACTATGGCTACACCTTC	CASSPLGGTNYGYTF
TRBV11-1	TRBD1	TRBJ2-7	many	TGTGCCAGCACCCGGGACAGGGGCTACGAGCAGTACTTC	CASTRDRGYEQYF
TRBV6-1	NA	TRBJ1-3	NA	TGTGCCAGCAGTGAATCCGGAAACACCATATATTTT	CASSESGNTIYF
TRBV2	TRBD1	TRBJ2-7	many	TGTGCCAGAGGGACAGGCTCCTACGAGCAGTACTTC	CARGTGSYEQYF
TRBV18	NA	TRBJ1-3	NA	TGTGCCAGCTCACCCTCCAGGTCCGGGGACACCATATATTTT	CASSPSRSGDTIYF
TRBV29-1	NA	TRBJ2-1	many	TGCAGCGTTGAGACGGGGAGAGGGGATGAGCAGTTCTTC	CSVETGRGDEQFF
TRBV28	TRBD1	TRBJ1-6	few	TGTGCCAGCAGTTCGCCGGGACAGGGGAATTCACCCCTCCACTTT	CASSSPGQGNSPLHF
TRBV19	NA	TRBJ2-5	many	TGTGCCAGTAGTATAAGACGGGGACCACAAGAGACCCAGTACTTC	CASSIRRGPQETQYF
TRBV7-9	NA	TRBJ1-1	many	TGTGCCGGCTCGACGGACAGTATGAACACTGAAGCTTTCTTT	CAGSTDSMNTEAFF
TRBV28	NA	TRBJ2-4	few	TGTGCCAGCAGTTACAGTCACATTCAGTACTTC	CASSYSHIQYF
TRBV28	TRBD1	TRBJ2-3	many	TGTGCCAGCAGTTCAAATCCCCCCCGTTGGGACAGGGTTGGTTCAGATACGCAGTATTTT	CASSSNPPRWDRVGSDTQYF
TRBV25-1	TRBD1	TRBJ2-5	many	TGTGCCAGCAGTGAATACCAGGGGGCGAGAGAGACCCAGTACTTC	CASSEYQGARETQYF
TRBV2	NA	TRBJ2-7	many	TGTGCCAGCAGAAGTGGGAGCCACGAGCAGTACTTC	CASRSGSHEQYF
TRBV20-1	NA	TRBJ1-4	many	TGCAGTGCCCCGGACCCCAGGGCAACTAATGAAAAACTGTTTTTT	CSAPDPRATNEKLFF
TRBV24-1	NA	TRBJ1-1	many	TGTGCCACCAGTGATTTCAGAGACACTGAAGCTTTCTTT	CATSDFRDTEAFF
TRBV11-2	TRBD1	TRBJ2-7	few	TGTGCCAGCGGCCAGACAGGGGAGGTTTCCTACGAGCAGTACTTC	CASGQTGEVSYEQYF
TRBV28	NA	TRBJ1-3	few	TGTGCCAGTAGCCTCACAGGAAACACCATATATTTT	CASSLTGNTIYF
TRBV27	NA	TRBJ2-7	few	TGTGCCAGCAGTAGAGCAGACGGCCCCTACGAGCAGTACTTC	CASSRADGPYEQYF
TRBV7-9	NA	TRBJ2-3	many	TGTGCCAGCAGCTTCCATCAGAGCACAGATACGCAGTATTTT	CASSFHQSTDTQYF
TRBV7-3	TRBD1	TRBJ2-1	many	TGTGCCAGCAGCTCTCCTTCGGGACAGGGGCACCACAATGAGCAGTTCTTC	CASSSPSGQGHHNEQFF
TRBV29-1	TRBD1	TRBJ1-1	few	TGCAGCGGGAATGGACAGGGGGCGAGGGACACTGAAGCTTTCTTT	CSGNGQGARDTEAFF